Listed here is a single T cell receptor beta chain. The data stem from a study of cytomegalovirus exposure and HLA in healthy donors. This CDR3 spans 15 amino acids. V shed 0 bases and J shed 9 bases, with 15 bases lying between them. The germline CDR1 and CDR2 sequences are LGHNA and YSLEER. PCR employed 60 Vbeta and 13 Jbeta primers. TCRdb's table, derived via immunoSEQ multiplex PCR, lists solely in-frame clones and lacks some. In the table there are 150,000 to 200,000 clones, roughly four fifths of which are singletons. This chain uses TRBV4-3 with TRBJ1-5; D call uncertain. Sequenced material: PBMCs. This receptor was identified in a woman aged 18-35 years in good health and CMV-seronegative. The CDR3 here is CASSQDLGPIWPQHF. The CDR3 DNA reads TGCGCCAGCAGCCAAGATTTGGGCCCCATCTGGCCCCAGCATTTT.